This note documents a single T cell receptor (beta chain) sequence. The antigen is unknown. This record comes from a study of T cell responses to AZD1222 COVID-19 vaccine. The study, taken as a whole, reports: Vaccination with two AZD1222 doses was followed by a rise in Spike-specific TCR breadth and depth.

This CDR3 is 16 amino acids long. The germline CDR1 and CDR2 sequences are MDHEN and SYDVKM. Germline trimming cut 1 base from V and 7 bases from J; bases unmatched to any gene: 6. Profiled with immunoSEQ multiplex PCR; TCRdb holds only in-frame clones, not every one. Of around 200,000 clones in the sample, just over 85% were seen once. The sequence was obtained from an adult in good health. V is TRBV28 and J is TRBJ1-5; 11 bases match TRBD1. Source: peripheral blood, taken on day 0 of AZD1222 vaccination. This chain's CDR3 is CASSLSGQGAWQPQHF. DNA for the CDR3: TGTGCCAGCAGTTTATCCGGACAGGGGGCATGGCAGCCCCAGCATTTT.